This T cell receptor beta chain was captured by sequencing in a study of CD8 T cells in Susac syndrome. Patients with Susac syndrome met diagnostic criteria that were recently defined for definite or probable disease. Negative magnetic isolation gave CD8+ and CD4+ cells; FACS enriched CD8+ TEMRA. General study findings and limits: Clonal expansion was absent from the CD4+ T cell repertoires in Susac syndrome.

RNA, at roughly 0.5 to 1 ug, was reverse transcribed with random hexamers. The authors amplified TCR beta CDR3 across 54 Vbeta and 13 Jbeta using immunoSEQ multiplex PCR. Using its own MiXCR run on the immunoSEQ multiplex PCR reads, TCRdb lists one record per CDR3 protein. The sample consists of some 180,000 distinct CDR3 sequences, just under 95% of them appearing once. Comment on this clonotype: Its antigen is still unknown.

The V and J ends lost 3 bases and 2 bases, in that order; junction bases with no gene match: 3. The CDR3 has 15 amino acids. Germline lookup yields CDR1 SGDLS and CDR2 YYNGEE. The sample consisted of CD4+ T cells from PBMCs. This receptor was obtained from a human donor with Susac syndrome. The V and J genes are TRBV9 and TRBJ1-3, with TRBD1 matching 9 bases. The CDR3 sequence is CASSGGTGTGNTIYF. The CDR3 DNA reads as TGTGCCAGCAGCGGAGGGACAGGGACTGGAAACACCATATATTTT.